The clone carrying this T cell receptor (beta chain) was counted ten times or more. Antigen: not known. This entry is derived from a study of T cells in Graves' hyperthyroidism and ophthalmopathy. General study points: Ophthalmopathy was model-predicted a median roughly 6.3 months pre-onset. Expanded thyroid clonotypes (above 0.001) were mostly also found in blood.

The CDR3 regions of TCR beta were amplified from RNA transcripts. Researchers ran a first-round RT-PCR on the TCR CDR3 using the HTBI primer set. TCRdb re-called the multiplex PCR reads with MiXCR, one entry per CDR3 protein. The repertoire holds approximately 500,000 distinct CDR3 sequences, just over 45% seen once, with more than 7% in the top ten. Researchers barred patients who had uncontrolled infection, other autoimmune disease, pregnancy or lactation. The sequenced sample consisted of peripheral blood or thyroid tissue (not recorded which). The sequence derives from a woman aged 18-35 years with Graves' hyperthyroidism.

The CDR3 DNA sequence: TGCAGTGCTAGATTCCGGAACACCGGGGAGCTGTTTTTT. Translated, it gives CSARFRNTGELFF. The chain carries TRBV20-1 and TRBJ2-2, with D unresolved. CDR3 length: 13 amino acids. V was clipped by 2 bases and J by 1 base, with 5 bases between them. Looked up from germline, CDR1 is DFQATT and CDR2 is SNEGSKA (reference sequence).